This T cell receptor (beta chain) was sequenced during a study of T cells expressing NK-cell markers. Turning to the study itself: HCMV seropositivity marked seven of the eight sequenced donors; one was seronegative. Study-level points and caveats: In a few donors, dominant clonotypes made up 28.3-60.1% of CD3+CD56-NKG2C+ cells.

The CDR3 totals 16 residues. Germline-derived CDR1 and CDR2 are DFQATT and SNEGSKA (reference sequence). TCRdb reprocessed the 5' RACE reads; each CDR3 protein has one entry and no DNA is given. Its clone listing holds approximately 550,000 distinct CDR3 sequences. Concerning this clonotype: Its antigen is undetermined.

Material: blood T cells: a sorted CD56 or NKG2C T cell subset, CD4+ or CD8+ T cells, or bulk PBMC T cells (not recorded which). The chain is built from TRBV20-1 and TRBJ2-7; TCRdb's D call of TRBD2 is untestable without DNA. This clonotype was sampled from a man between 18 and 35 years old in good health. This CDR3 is CSAPNLAESVSYEQYF.